A single sample is the source of the 27 T cell receptor beta chains below, sequenced in a study of shared clonotypes between healthy human individuals. This table comes from immunoSEQ multiplex PCR, and its TCRdb copy is limited to in-frame clones, with some not included. The profile covers 2,100,000 or so clones, with around 95% appearing a single time and over 0.1% taken by the ten largest. The sequenced sample was naive CD4+ T cells sorted from blood. Noted subset: CD45RA+ positively selected. The receptor set was obtained from a man aged 18 to 35 in good health.

The chain recombines TRBV25-1 with TRBJ2-1; D remains unclear. Germline assignment: CDR1 MGHDK and CDR2 SYGVNS. V was cut by 0 bases and J by 2 bases, with 5 bases left in between. The CDR3 is 14 residues long. The CDR3 DNA reads TGTGCCAGCAGTGAATATTGGGCCTACAATGAGCAGTTCTTC. Its translation is CASSEYWAYNEQFF. Complete variable domain (other parts from reference TRBV25-1 and TRBJ2-1): EADIYQTPRYLVIGTGKKITLECSQTMGHDKMYWYQQDPGMELHLIHYSYGVNSTEKGDLSSESTVSRIRTEHFPLTLESARPSHTSQYLCASSEYWAYNEQFFGPGTRLTVL.

This chain connects TRBV29-1 to TRBJ1-4, with a weak D call TRBD1 (6 bases). From germline, CDR1 is SQVTM and CDR2 ANQGSEA. The CDR3 runs to 13 residues. Trimming removed 7 bases from V and 12 bases from J, with 21 bases in between. Here the CDR3 reads CSARILQGYELFF. For the CDR3, the DNA is TGCAGCGCCCGAATATTACAGGGATACGAACTGTTTTTT.

The J gene is TRBJ2-1, the V gene TRBV30; D gene uncertain. CDR3 length: 11 amino acids. V lost 1 base and J 12 bases, leaving 10 bases between the germline ends. CDR1 is GTSNPN and CDR2 is SVGIG in the germline V gene (reference sequence). CDR3 nucleotide sequence: TGTGCCTGGAGTGGCTCGCCGGGGCAGTTCTTC. Translation: CAWSGSPGQFF.

This clone was seen once. This rearrangement joins TRBV28 to TRBJ2-5, with 9 bases fitting TRBD2. Trimming at V came to 3 bases and at J to 4 bases, leaving 12 bases not matched to a gene. The germline V gene encodes CDR1 MDHEN and CDR2 SYDVKM. This CDR3 has 17 residues. CDR3 DNA sequence: TGTGCCAGCAGTTTCATGCGTCTAGCGGGGTCGTCAGAGACCCAGTACTTC. It is translated as CASSFMRLAGSSETQYF. Variable domain in full (rest from reference TRBV28 and TRBJ2-5): DVKVTQSSRYLVKRTGEKVFLECVQDMDHENMFWYRQDPGLGLRLIYFSYDVKMKEKGDIPEGYSVSREKKERFSLILESASTNQTSMYLCASSFMRLAGSSETQYFGPGTRLLVL.

CDR3 in DNA: TGCGCCAGCAGCCCATTTTGGGGGCAGAACACCGGGGAGCTGTTTTTT. Its protein product is CASSPFWGQNTGELFF. The chain links TRBV5-1 to TRBJ2-2; a possible D gene is TRBD1 (6 bases). Germline loops: CDR1 SGHRS, CDR2 YFSETQ. Trimming cost V 4 bases and J 1 base, with 14 bases left between them. This CDR3 has 16 residues. The whole variable domain, remainder taken from reference TRBV5-1 and TRBJ2-2, is KAGVTQTPRYLIKTRGQQVTLSCSPISGHRSVSWYQQTPGQGLQFLFEYFSETQRNKGNFPGRFSGRQFSNSRSEMNVSTLELGDSALYLCASSPFWGQNTGELFFGEGSRLTVL.

The rearrangement uses TRBV14 and TRBJ1-2; 9 bases map to TRBD1. The CDR3 loop spans 16 amino acids. Germline values: CDR1 SGHDN, CDR2 FVKESK. V trimming: 4 bases; J trimming: 6 bases; junction bases outside the gene matches: 12. This chain's CDR3 is CASSPQGASVFDGYTF. The CDR3 DNA sequence: TGTGCCAGCAGCCCACAGGGGGCAAGCGTTTTCGATGGCTACACCTTC.

The rearrangement joins TRBV7-9 to TRBJ2-7; TRBD1 is a possible D gene (6 bases). The V end was cut by 7 bases, the J end by 1 base, with 11 bases between. CDR1 and CDR2 from the germline V gene are SEHNR and FQNEAQ (reference sequence). The CDR3 has 13 residues. As DNA, the CDR3 is TGTGCCAGCAACCGGGACATGTCCTACGAGCAGTACTTC. Translated: CASNRDMSYEQYF. The full variable domain, rest sourced from reference TRBV7-9 and TRBJ2-7, is DTGVSQNPRHKITKRGQNVTFRCDPISEHNRLYWYRQTLGQGPEFLTYFQNEAQLEKSRLLSDRFSAERPKGSFSTLEIQRTEQGDSAMYLCASNRDMSYEQYFGPGTRLTVT.

V is TRBV19 and J is TRBJ2-5, with TRBD1 as a possible D gene (5 bases). Germline CDR1 LNHDA, CDR2 SQIVND (reference sequence). The CDR3 is 12 residues long. V lost 2 bases and J lost 7, with 8 bases in between. As DNA, the CDR3 is TGTGCCAGTAGTATAACAGGAAGGACCCAGTACTTC. The encoded protein is CASSITGRTQYF.

The chain joins TRBV6-1 to TRBJ1-5, with 7 bases lining up with TRBD1. With 10 bases clipped from V and 2 bases from J, the junction kept 8 bases outside the gene matches. Germline values: CDR1 MNHNS, CDR2 SASEGT. The CDR3 is 14 residues long. CDR3 coding DNA: TGTGCCACCGAACAGGGGTGGCGCAATCAGCCCCAGCATTTT. This translates into CATEQGWRNQPQHF.

This clone appeared a few times. The chain combines TRBV7-2 with TRBJ1-2; no clear D gene. The V gene's germline CDR1 is SGHTA and CDR2 FQGNSA. The CDR3 contains 14 residues. The germline V and J ends were trimmed by 2 bases and 7 bases, with 14 bases remaining between them. The CDR3 region has the DNA TGTGCCAGCAGCTTATCCACAGACCTCCGTGGCTACACCTTC. Amino acid sequence: CASSLSTDLRGYTF. Full variable domain (remainder filled in from reference TRBV7-2 and TRBJ1-2): GAGVSQSPSNKVTEKGKDVELRCDPISGHTALYWYRQSLGQGLEFLIYFQGNSAPDKSGLPSDRFSAERTGGSVSTLTIQRTQQEDSAVYLCASSLSTDLRGYTFGSGTRLTVV.

This chain joins TRBV29-1 and TRBJ2-1; D tentatively fits TRBD1 or TRBD2 (5 bases each). With 7 bases removed from V and 6 bases from J, the gap between germline ends came to 13 bases. Germline CDR1 SQVTM, CDR2 ANQGSEA. This CDR3 has 12 amino acids. The CDR3 DNA follows: TGCAGCGCTTTGAAGGGGAGCAATGAGCAGTTCTTC. Protein product: CSALKGSNEQFF.

The rearrangement uses TRBV7-9 and TRBJ2-7, with 9 nucleotides matching TRBD1. Germline V gene sequence: CDR1 SEHNR, CDR2 FQNEAQ (reference sequence). This CDR3 region has 15 residues. After removal of 4 bases from V and 6 bases from J, the junction contained 10 bases not matched to a gene. Written as DNA, the CDR3 is TGTGCCAGCAGCTCCGGGACAGGGATGGGTGGCGAGCAGTACTTC. This encodes CASSSGTGMGGEQYF.

This clone was seen only once. The J gene is TRBJ1-3, the V gene TRBV4-2, with a weak D call TRBD1 (5 bases). Deletions cut 1 base from V and 4 bases from J, with 23 bases between. The CDR3 totals 19 residues. CDR1 LGHNA and CDR2 YNFKEQ come from the germline V gene. CDR3 DNA sequence: TGTGCCAGCAGCCAAGTAGGGGTGGGAGGGATTGAGATCGGAAACACCATATATTTT. Encoded protein: CASSQVGVGGIEIGNTIYF.

This chain links TRBV7-2 with TRBJ2-2; D might be TRBD1 or TRBD2, each matching 6 bases. CDR1 is SGHTA and CDR2 is FQGNSA in the germline V gene. V lost 1 base, J lost 5 bases, and 11 bases lay in between. The CDR3 is 15 residues long. The CDR3 spells CASSLVGGQTGELFF. As DNA, the CDR3 is TGTGCCAGCAGCTTAGTGGGGGGACAAACCGGGGAGCTGTTTTTT.

The gene calls are TRBV18 and TRBJ2-6, with D unresolved. Per the germline V gene, CDR1 is KGHSH and CDR2 is LQKENI. Trimming pared 6 bases from V and 2 bases from J, leaving 8 bases between. The CDR3 sequence is 14 residues long. For the CDR3, the DNA is TGTGCCAGCTCTCTAACCCCTGGGGCCAACGTCCTGACTTTC. It translates to CASSLTPGANVLTF.

The V call is TRBV2, the J call TRBJ1-6, with 11 bases identical to TRBD1. The ends lost 4 bases at V and 10 bases at J; junction bases unmatched: 6. The V gene's germline CDR1 is SNHLY and CDR2 FYNNEI. CDR3 size: 15 residues. The chain's CDR3 is CASSARDRGESPLHF. The DNA of the CDR3 is TGTGCCAGCAGTGCCCGGGACAGGGGGGAATCACCCCTCCACTTT.

Regarding this clone: One end of the junction does not line up with germline, which may come from a read error. The chain joins TRBV7-7 to TRBJ1-4; D might be TRBD1 (6 bases). The CDR3 has 15 residues. Germline values: CDR1 SSHAT, CDR2 FNYEAQ (reference sequence). The CDR3 loop reads CASSQGRGPNEKLFF. Here the CDR3 DNA reads TGTGCTAGCAGCCAGGGGCGGGGACCTAATGAAAAACTGTTTTTT.

On this clone: Other DNA sequences within the sample encode an identical CDR3. The chain combines TRBV9 with TRBJ2-3, with 7 bases fitting TRBD2. Germline V lookup: CDR1 SGDLS, CDR2 YYNGEE. Trimming cost V 2 bases and J 4 bases; bases outside gene matches: 4. This CDR3 spans 14 amino acids. The chain's CDR3 is CASSVGLVADTQYF. CDR3 nucleotide sequence: TGTGCCAGCAGCGTTGGACTAGTTGCAGATACGCAGTATTTT.

The CDR3 loop reads CASSAGTGKNIQYF. CDR3 coding DNA: TGTGCCAGCAGCGCCGGGACAGGGAAAAACATTCAGTACTTC. The chain links TRBV5-6 to TRBJ2-4, with 9 bases aligning to TRBD1. Germline CDR1 SGHDT, CDR2 YYEEEE. The CDR3 consists of 14 residues. V gave up 4 bases and J gave up 4 bases; unmatched junction bases: 3.

The V call is TRBV5-1, the J call TRBJ2-3; the D gene could be TRBD1 or TRBD2 (6 bases each). This CDR3 region has 16 residues. From germline, CDR1 is SGHRS and CDR2 YFSETQ. Trimming left V 4 bases short and J 0 bases short, with 15 bases between. The CDR3 DNA reads as TGCGCCAGCAGCCTGGATGGGGGGCGAAGCACAGATACGCAGTATTTT. It specifies CASSLDGGRSTDTQYF.

This chain connects TRBV29-1 to TRBJ1-2; unclear D gene. Germline V gene data show CDR1 as SQVTM and CDR2 as ANQGSEA. The CDR3 is 11 amino acids. With 4 bases removed from V and 6 bases from J, the gap between germline ends came to 9 bases. The DNA of the CDR3 is TGCAGCGTTGCGGGGAAGGATGGCTACACCTTC. It codes for CSVAGKDGYTF.

The chain joins TRBV30 to TRBJ2-3; no clear D. With 3 bases removed from V and 2 bases from J, the gap between germline ends came to 18 bases. This CDR3 has 16 amino acids. From germline, CDR1 is GTSNPN and CDR2 SVGIG (reference sequence). The CDR3 bases are TGTGCCTGGAGGGGGATTCGTCCCAGAGACACAGATACGCAGTATTTT. Its protein is CAWRGIRPRDTDTQYF.

The DNA for the CDR3 is TGTGCCACCAGCAGAGACGGCACCTACAATGAGCAGTTCTTC. Its translation is CATSRDGTYNEQFF. The J gene is TRBJ2-1, the V gene TRBV15; D uncertain. V lost 0 bases and J lost 2, with 5 bases in between. Germline-derived CDR1 and CDR2 are LNHNV and YYDKDF (reference sequence). This CDR3 has 14 residues.

V is TRBV27 and J is TRBJ2-7; D remains unclear. The germline CDR1 and CDR2 sequences are MNHEY and SMNVEV (reference sequence). This CDR3 contains 12 residues. CDR3 residues: CAPLLGSYEQYF. The CDR3 coding sequence is TGTGCTCCGCTTTTGGGCAGCTACGAGCAGTACTTC.

The V call is TRBV19, the J call TRBJ1-2, with D perhaps matching TRBD1 (5 bases). Germline-derived CDR1 and CDR2 are LNHDA and SQIVND (reference sequence). Trimming took 7 bases from V and 9 from J, leaving 21 bases between them. There are 14 residues in the CDR3. This CDR3 is CASTTNTGDRRYTF. The CDR3 bases are TGTGCCAGTACAACTAACACCGGGGACCGGCGCTACACCTTC.

Of note for this clone: In the same sample, other DNA sequences code for this CDR3. V usage is TRBV6-1 and J usage is TRBJ1-1; D may be TRBD1 (5 bases). CDR1 is MNHNS, CDR2 SASEGT, per germline. The CDR3 contains 13 residues. Deletions cut 7 bases from V and 0 bases from J, with 9 bases between. For the CDR3, the DNA is TGTGCCAGCACCCGGGGGGTGAACACTGAAGCTTTCTTT. Translating it yields CASTRGVNTEAFF.

This chain joins TRBV10-3 and TRBJ2-7; either TRBD1 or TRBD2 may fit D (5 bases each). Per the germline V gene, CDR1 is ENHRY and CDR2 is SYGVKD. This CDR3 region has 13 residues. Deletions cut 4 bases from V and 3 bases from J, with 10 bases between. The CDR3: CAISVGTGYEQYF. CDR3 bases: TGTGCCATCAGTGTAGGGACGGGCTACGAGCAGTACTTC.